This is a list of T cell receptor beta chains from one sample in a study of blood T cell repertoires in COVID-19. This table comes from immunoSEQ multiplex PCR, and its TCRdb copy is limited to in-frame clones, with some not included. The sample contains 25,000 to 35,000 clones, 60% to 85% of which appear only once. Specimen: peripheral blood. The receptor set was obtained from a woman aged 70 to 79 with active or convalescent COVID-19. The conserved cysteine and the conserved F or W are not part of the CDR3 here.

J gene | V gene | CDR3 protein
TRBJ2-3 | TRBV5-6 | ASSSTSGGLSTDTQY
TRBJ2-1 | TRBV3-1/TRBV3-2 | ASSQVAGGYNEQF
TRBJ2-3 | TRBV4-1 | ASSQGLAGRFTDTQY
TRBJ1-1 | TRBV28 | ASPSGTGMNTEAF
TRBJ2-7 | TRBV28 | ASSLRAGWYEQY
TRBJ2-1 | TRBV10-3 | AISESLQTGEQF
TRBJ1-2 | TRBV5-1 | ASSSHRGTENYGYT
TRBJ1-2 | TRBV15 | ATSRDQYGYT
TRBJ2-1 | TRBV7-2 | ASSPGTSGREQF
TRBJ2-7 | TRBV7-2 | ASSRSSGSLYEQY
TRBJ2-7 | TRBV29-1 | SAREGGRYEQY
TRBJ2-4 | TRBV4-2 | ASSQDAFSGRGLATKNIQY
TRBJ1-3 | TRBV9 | ASSGDRGKTYAGNTIY
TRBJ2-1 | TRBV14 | ASRSTSGGLNEQF
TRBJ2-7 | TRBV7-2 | AGGLAGALGEQY
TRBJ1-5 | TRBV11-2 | ASSDGTGGSLQPQH
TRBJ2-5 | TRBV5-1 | ASSLGLLQETQY
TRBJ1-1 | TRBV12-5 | ASGLVLGRTTEAF
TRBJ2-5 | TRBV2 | AKGLAGNQETQY
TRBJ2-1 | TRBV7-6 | ASSLTLAGGINEQF
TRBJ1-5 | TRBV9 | ASSVGSGSNQPQH
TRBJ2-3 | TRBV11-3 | ASSTSGGGTDTQY
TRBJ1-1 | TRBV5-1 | ASSLVAVNTEAF
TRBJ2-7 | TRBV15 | ATSQLGQGFSYEQY
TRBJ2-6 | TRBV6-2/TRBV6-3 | ASSYGGAGANVLT
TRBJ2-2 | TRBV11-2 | ASSLLAGGVTGELF
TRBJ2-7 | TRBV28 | ASSLLYEQY
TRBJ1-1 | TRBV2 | ASSLTVNTEAF
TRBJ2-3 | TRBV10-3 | AISALSGADTQY
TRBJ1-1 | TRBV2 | ASSFENRPNTEAF
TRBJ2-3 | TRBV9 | ASSVTLQGNTQY
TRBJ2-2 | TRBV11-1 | ASSRLVAGELF
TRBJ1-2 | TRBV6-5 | ASSSTGRAYGYT
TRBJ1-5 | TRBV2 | ASSKDKGASQPQH
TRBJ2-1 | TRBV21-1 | ASSFPSGGAGNEQF
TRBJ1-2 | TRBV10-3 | AISESGQGGYT
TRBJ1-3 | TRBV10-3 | AISRDRGNTIY
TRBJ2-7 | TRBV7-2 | ASSLASTGQTYEQY
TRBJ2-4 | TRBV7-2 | ASSLAPSLAGATAKNIQY
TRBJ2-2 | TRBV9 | ASSVYGGPNTGELF
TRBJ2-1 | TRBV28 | ASSAGTGMIRGQNEQF
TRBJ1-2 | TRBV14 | ASSQAGYGYT
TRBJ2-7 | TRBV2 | ASSSGNSYEQY
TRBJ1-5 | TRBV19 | ASSIAQGPGNQPQH
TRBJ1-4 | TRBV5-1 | ASSFVGLNEKLF
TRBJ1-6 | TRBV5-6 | ASSSPRRARGNSPLH
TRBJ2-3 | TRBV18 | ASSPNSGTPSTDTQY
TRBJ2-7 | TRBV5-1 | ASSASGRGPFEQY
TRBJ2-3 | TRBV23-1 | ASSIAGLAFPTDTQY
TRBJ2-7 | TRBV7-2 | ASSLSGGTYEQY